These 7 T cell receptor beta chains share one sample of origin, sequenced in a study of cytomegalovirus exposure and HLA in healthy donors. The PCR had 60 Vbeta and 13 Jbeta primers. Clones were sequenced by immunoSEQ multiplex PCR, and TCRdb holds only the in-frame ones, with some missing. The table has around 200,000 clones, about 82% seen once; the top ten hold around 2.3%. The sequenced sample consisted of PBMCs. Receptors originate from a woman between 45 and 60 years old in good health and CMV-seronegative.

The rearrangement uses TRBV27 and TRBJ1-2; TRBD1 aligns across 7 bases. Germline V gene sequence: CDR1 MNHEY, CDR2 SMNVEV (reference sequence). J lost 4 bases, V lost 3 bases, and 2 bases had no gene match. The CDR3 covers 13 residues. DNA of the CDR3: TGTGCCAGCAGTTTCGGGACAGCCTATGGCTACACCTTC. It encodes CASSFGTAYGYTF.

This sequence joins TRBV9 and TRBJ2-2; tentative D call: TRBD1 (6 bases). Germline values: CDR1 SGDLS, CDR2 YYNGEE. CDR3 length: 16 residues. V dropped 0 bases and J dropped 0 bases, with 9 bases sitting between them. The CDR3 spells CASSVVGTPNTGELFF. The CDR3 DNA follows: TGTGCCAGCAGCGTAGTCGGGACACCGAACACCGGGGAGCTGTTTTTT.

The chain employs TRBV7-3 and TRBJ1-6; tentative D call: TRBD1 (5 bases). Germline V gene lookup returns CDR1 SGHTA and CDR2 FQGTGA. This CDR3 is built from 14 residues. The V end was cut by 2 bases, the J end by 4 bases, with 6 bases between. The CDR3 region has the DNA TGTGCCAGCAGCTTAGGGGGGTATAATTCACCCCTCCACTTT. Translated: CASSLGGYNSPLHF.

The chain is built from TRBV19 and TRBJ2-1; D unresolved. This CDR3 has 15 amino acids. Germline values: CDR1 LNHDA, CDR2 SQIVND (reference sequence). Deletions cut 3 bases from V and 0 bases from J, with 9 bases between. In DNA form, the CDR3 reads TGTGCCAGTAGTATTGCGCACAGCTCCTACAATGAGCAGTTCTTC. Translating gives CASSIAHSSYNEQFF.

V usage is TRBV7-6 and J usage is TRBJ2-1, with TRBD2 matching over 10 bases. The V and J ends lost 8 bases and 0 bases, in that order; junction bases with no gene match: 7. This CDR3 comprises 16 residues. Germline V lookup: CDR1 SGHVS, CDR2 FNYEAQ. CDR3 residues: CASSNGLADSYNEQFF. CDR3 nucleotide sequence: TGTGCCAGCTCCAATGGACTAGCGGACTCCTACAATGAGCAGTTCTTC.

This clone came up a few times. The chain is built from TRBV4-2 and TRBJ2-1; 7 positions match TRBD2. Germline CDR1 is LGHNA and CDR2 is YNFKEQ. V dropped 4 bases and J dropped 10; count of bases not matched to a gene: 16. There are 16 residues in the CDR3. The CDR3 reads CASSLGETSLLAEQFF. CDR3 DNA sequence: TGTGCCAGCAGCCTAGGCGAGACTAGCTTACTTGCCGAGCAGTTCTTC.

This chain uses TRBV6-5 with TRBJ2-2; TRBD1 aligns across 7 bases. The CDR3 covers 15 residues. The J segment lost 1 base and the V segment lost 1 base, leaving 0 bases of the junction unmatched. CDR1 is MNHEY and CDR2 is SVGAGI in the germline V gene. The CDR3 sequence: CASSYWTGNTGELFF. The CDR3 DNA reads TGTGCCAGCAGTTACTGGACAGGGAACACCGGGGAGCTGTTTTTT.